This T cell receptor beta chain comes out of a study of blood T cell repertoires in COVID-19. In the authors' workflow: Nucleated cell number was recorded as an estimate derived from reference gene primer amplification. The protocol was immunoSEQ multiplex PCR, while the TCRdb copy is restricted to in-frame clones and leaves out a portion. V and J calls and clone size are copied from that table; D and trimming were computed from the DNA. Among some 330,000 clones listed, around 87% were seen once. Germline CDR1 and CDR2: LGHDT and YNNKEL (reference sequence). The CDR3 is 14 residues long. The V end lost 7 bases, the J end lost 6 bases, and 19 bases lay between the germline ends.

Specimen: PBMCs or T cells enriched from blood (not recorded which). The J gene is TRBJ2-7, the V gene TRBV3-1 (or the pseudogene TRBV3-2); tentative D call: TRBD2 (6 bases). The sequence was obtained from a man aged 35 to 55 in a cohort exposed to, infected with or recovered from COVID-19 (not recorded which). The CDR3 loop reads CASNPGLVGGEQYF. In DNA form, the CDR3 reads TGTGCCAGCAACCCAGGGCTGGTCGGGGGCGAGCAGTACTTC.